The 12 T cell receptor beta chains presented below share a single source sample, sequenced in a study of beta chain features in type 1 diabetes. Isolated RNA was reverse transcribed in full, so expressed TCRB transcripts were sequenced. Measured with immunoSEQ multiplex PCR; TCRdb has only the in-frame clones, and not every one. The data contain hundreds of thousands of clones, roughly a sixth of them singletons. The sample comprised naive CD4+ T cells from blood. Receptor source: a man aged 18-30 years in good health.

J is TRBJ1-5 and V is TRBV7-9; maybe TRBD1 (5 bases). The germline V and J ends were trimmed by 2 bases and 3 bases, with 8 bases remaining between them. Germline V gene sequence: CDR1 SEHNR, CDR2 FQNEAQ (reference sequence). The CDR3 has 14 residues. Written as DNA, the CDR3 is TGTGCCAGCAGCTTAAAAGGGGTCAATCAGCCCCAGCATTTT. It codes for CASSLKGVNQPQHF.

This clone came up a few times. This chain links TRBV29-1 with TRBJ1-5; D is ambiguous. V was cut by 4 bases and J by 0 bases, with 4 bases left in between. The CDR3 length is 12 residues. Germline lookup yields CDR1 SQVTM and CDR2 ANQGSEA. Here the CDR3 DNA reads TGCAGCGTTGCCTCTAGCAATCAGCCCCAGCATTTT. This sequence encodes CSVASSNQPQHF. Looking up the rest from reference TRBV29-1 and TRBJ1-5 gives the full variable domain: SAVISQKPSRDICQRGTSLTIQCQVDSQVTMMFWYRQQPGQSLTLIATANQGSEATYESGFVIDKFPISRPNLTFSTLTVSNMSPEDSSIYLCSVASSNQPQHFGDGTRLSIL.

The chain couples TRBV10-3 to TRBJ2-7; a weak D match, TRBD1 (6 bases). CDR1 is ENHRY and CDR2 is SYGVKD in the germline V gene. This CDR3 spans 16 amino acids. V was trimmed by 6 bases and J by 1 base, leaving 19 bases between them. The CDR3 nucleotides are TGTGCCATCAGCCCAACAGGGCGCTCCGATTCCTACGAGCAGTACTTC. Translating it yields CAISPTGRSDSYEQYF.

The chain is built from TRBV11-1 and TRBJ1-2; D is ambiguous. Germline CDR1 is SGHAT and CDR2 is FQDESV (reference sequence). The CDR3 extends over 14 amino acids. The ends were cut back, 5 bases at V and 0 bases at J, with 10 bases in the middle. CDR3 sequence (DNA): TGTGCCAGCAGCGGACGGAACGCTAACTATGGCTACACCTTC. Translated, it gives CASSGRNANYGYTF.

The V and J genes are TRBV7-2 and TRBJ1-1; D might be TRBD1 (6 bases). This CDR3 contains 16 residues. Germline V gene sequence: CDR1 SGHTA, CDR2 FQGNSA. V lost 5 bases and J lost 2, with 18 bases in between. In DNA, the CDR3 is TGTGCCAGCAGCCCACCAAAGGGGGGAACAAACACTGAAGCTTTCTTT. Its translation is CASSPPKGGTNTEAFF. The full variable domain, with the rest looked up from reference TRBV7-2 and TRBJ1-1, is GAGVSQSPSNKVTEKGKDVELRCDPISGHTALYWYRQSLGQGLEFLIYFQGNSAPDKSGLPSDRFSAERTGGSVSTLTIQRTQQEDSAVYLCASSPPKGGTNTEAFFGQGTRLTVV.

The CDR3 spells CASSQESQGGNTEAFF. CDR3 sequence (DNA): TGCGCCAGCAGCCAAGAGTCACAGGGGGGGAACACTGAAGCTTTCTTT. The rearrangement joins TRBV4-1 to TRBJ1-1, with 8 nucleotides matching TRBD1. The germline V gene encodes CDR1 MGHRA and CDR2 YSYEKL. The CDR3 covers 16 residues. Losses at the gene ends were 0 bases for V and 1 base for J; bases not matched to a gene: 4.

J is TRBJ2-3 and V is TRBV2, with TRBD1 identical over 7 bases. This CDR3 has 14 residues. Germline CDR1 and CDR2: SNHLY and FYNNEI. Trimming at V came to 9 bases and at J to 1 base, leaving 7 bases not matched to a gene. The CDR3 nucleotides read TGTGCCAGACAATACACAGGGGGCACAGATACGCAGTATTTT. Its translation: CARQYTGGTDTQYF.

This chain links TRBV16 with TRBJ1-3, with D possibly TRBD1 on 5 matching bases. The length of the CDR3 is 13 residues. The germline V and J ends were trimmed by 10 bases and 4 bases, with 14 bases remaining between them. Germline V CDR1 and CDR2: KGHSY, FQNENV. CDR3 sequence reads: CATATSGGNTIYF. In nucleotides, the CDR3 is TGTGCCACCGCAACCTCAGGGGGAAACACCATATATTTT.

This clone turned up a few times. The CDR3 reads CASSLGGGRYEQYF. CDR3 sequence (DNA): TGTGCCAGCAGCTTAGGCGGGGGGCGCTACGAGCAGTACTTC. V usage is TRBV11-3 and J usage is TRBJ2-7, with 8 nucleotides matching TRBD2. The CDR3 covers 14 residues. Germline V CDR1 and CDR2: SGHNT, YENEEA. V lost 1 base and J lost 3; bases outside the gene matches: 2.

V gene TRBV11-1 combines with J gene TRBJ2-2, with D unclear. CDR3 size: 15 residues. Germline-derived CDR1 and CDR2 are SGHAT and FQDESV (reference sequence). The V and J ends lost 2 bases and 0 bases respectively, with 7 bases between them. Here the CDR3 reads CASSLRVANTGELFF. The CDR3 nucleotides read TGTGCCAGCAGCTTAAGGGTGGCGAACACCGGGGAGCTGTTTTTT.

This clone was seen a single time. The V gene is TRBV6-1, the J gene TRBJ2-4; 11 bases fit TRBD2. V was pared by 2 bases and J by 6 bases, with 9 bases of the junction left unmatched. Germline values: CDR1 MNHNS, CDR2 SASEGT. The length of the CDR3 is 17 residues. DNA of the CDR3: TGTGCCAGCAGTGAAATTTCCGTCGGGACTAGCGGAAACATTCAGTACTTC. It yields the protein CASSEISVGTSGNIQYF.

This clone was counted a few times. This chain links TRBV29-1 with TRBJ1-1; no firm D call. The germline V gene has CDR1 SQVTM and CDR2 ANQGSEA. The V end was cut by 6 bases, the J end by 1 base, with 9 bases between. The CDR3 has 12 residues. For the CDR3, the DNA is TGCAGCGTCACGGCAGGGAACACTGAAGCTTTCTTT. This gives the protein CSVTAGNTEAFF.